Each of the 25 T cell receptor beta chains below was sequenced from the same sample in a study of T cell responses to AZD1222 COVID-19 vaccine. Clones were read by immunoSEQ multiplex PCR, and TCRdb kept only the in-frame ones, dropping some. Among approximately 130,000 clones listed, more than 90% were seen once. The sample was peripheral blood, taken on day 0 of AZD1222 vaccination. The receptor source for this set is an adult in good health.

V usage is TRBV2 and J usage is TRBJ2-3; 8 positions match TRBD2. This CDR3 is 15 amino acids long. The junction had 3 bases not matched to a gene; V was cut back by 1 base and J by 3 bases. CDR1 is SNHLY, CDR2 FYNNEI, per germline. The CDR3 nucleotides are TGTGCCAGCAGTGAAGGTGTAGCGGGGACAGATACGCAGTATTTT. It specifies CASSEGVAGTDTQYF.

The CDR3 sequence is CASSRGGPLYGYTF. The CDR3 DNA sequence: TGCGCCAGCAGCCGCGGGGGCCCCCTCTATGGCTACACCTTC. This chain links TRBV5-1 with TRBJ1-2; D possibly corresponds to TRBD1 (6 bases). Between the trimmed V and J ends, which lost 4 bases and 4 bases, there was a span of 14 bases. Germline CDR1 SGHRS, CDR2 YFSETQ. This CDR3 is built from 14 residues.

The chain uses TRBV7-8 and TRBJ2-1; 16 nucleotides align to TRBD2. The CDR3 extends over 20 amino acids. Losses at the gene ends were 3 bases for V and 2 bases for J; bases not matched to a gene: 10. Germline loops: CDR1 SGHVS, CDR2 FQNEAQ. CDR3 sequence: CASSFLPGLAGGVTYNEQFF. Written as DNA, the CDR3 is TGTGCCAGCAGCTTCCTTCCGGGACTAGCGGGGGGGGTCACCTACAATGAGCAGTTCTTC.

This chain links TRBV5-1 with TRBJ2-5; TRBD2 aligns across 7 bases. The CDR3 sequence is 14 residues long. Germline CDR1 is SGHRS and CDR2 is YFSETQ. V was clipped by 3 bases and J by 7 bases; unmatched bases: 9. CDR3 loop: CASSSGTTQVTQYF. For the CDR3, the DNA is TGCGCCAGCAGCTCGGGGACTACTCAGGTGACCCAGTACTTC.

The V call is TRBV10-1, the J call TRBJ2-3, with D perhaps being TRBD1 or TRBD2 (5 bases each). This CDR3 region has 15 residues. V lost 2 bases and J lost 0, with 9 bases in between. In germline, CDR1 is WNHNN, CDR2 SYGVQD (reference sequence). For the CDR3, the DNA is TGCGCCAGCAGTGAGCGGGACCCTAGCACAGATACGCAGTATTTT. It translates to CASSERDPSTDTQYF.

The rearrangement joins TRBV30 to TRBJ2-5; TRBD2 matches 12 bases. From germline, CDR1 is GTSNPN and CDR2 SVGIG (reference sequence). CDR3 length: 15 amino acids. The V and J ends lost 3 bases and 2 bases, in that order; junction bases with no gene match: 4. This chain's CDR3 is CAWRQLAGGQETQYF. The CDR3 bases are TGTGCCTGGAGGCAACTAGCGGGAGGACAAGAGACCCAGTACTTC.

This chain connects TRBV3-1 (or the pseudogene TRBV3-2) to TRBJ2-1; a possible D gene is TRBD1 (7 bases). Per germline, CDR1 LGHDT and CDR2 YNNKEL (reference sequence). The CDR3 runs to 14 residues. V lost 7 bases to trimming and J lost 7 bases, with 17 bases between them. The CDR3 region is CASTRQGAGNEQFF. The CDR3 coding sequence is TGTGCCAGCACCCGACAGGGTGCGGGAAATGAGCAGTTCTTC.

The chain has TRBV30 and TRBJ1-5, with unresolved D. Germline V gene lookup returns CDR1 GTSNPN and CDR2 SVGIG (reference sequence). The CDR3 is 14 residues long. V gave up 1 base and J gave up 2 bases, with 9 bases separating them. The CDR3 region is CAWSGDFGNQPQHF. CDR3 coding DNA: TGTGCCTGGAGTGGCGACTTTGGCAATCAGCCCCAGCATTTT.

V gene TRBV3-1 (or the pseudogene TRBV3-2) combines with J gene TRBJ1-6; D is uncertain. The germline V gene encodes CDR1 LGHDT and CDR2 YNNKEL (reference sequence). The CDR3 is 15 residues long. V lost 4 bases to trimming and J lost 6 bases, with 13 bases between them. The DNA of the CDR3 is TGTGCCAGCAGCCCTGAGTTTGAGGGTAATTCACCCCTCCACTTT. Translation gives CASSPEFEGNSPLHF.

This CDR3 is CASSLPGQTYNEQFF. CDR3 in DNA: TGTGCCAGCAGCCTCCCGGGACAGACATACAATGAGCAGTTCTTC. The chain employs TRBV5-8 and TRBJ2-1, with 7 bases lining up with TRBD1. Germline V lookup: CDR1 SGHTS, CDR2 YDEGEE. CDR3 length: 15 amino acids. Trimming cost V 4 bases and J 4 bases; bases outside gene matches: 8.

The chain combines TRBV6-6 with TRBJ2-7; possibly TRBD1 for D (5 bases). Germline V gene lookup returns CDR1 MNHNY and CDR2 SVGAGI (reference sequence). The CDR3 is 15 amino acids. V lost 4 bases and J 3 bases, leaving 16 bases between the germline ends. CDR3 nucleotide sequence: TGTGCCAGCAGTTTCAGGGAATTAAAAAGCTACGAGCAGTACTTC. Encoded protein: CASSFRELKSYEQYF.

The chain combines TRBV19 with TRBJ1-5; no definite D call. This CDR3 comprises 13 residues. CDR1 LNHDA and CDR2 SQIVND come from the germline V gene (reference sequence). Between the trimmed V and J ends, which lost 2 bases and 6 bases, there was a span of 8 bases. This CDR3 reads CASSIQAIQPQHF. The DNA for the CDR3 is TGTGCCAGTAGTATACAGGCCATTCAGCCCCAGCATTTT.

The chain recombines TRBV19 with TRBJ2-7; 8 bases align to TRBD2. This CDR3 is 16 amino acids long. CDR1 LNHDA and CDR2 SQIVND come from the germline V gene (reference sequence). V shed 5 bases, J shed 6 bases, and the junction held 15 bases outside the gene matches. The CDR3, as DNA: TGTGCCAGTAGTCCCCCCTTCGGGAGGGCCGGGAGCGAGCAGTACTTC. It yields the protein CASSPPFGRAGSEQYF.

CDR3 loop: CASKLAGTYNEQFF. The CDR3 nucleotides read TGCGCCAGCAAGCTAGCGGGGACCTACAATGAGCAGTTCTTC. The genes are TRBV5-1 and TRBJ2-1; 9 nucleotides match TRBD2. After removal of 6 bases from V and 2 bases from J, the junction contained 3 bases not matched to a gene. Germline CDR1 is SGHRS and CDR2 is YFSETQ. The length of the CDR3 is 14 residues.

This chain's CDR3 is CASSPIQGLEADTQYF. CDR3 nucleotide sequence: TGTGCCAGCAGCCCAATCCAGGGACTAGAGGCAGATACGCAGTATTTT. The chain joins TRBV7-9 to TRBJ2-3; 8 nucleotides match TRBD2. This CDR3 has 16 amino acids. With 5 bases clipped from V and 4 bases from J, the junction kept 11 bases outside the gene matches. The germline V gene encodes CDR1 SEHNR and CDR2 FQNEAQ (reference sequence).

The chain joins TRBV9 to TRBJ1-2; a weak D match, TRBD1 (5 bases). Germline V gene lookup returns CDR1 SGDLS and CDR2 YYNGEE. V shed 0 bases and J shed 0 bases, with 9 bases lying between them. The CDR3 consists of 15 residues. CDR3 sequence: CASSVGRDTNYGYTF. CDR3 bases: TGTGCCAGCAGCGTAGGCAGGGATACTAACTATGGCTACACCTTC.

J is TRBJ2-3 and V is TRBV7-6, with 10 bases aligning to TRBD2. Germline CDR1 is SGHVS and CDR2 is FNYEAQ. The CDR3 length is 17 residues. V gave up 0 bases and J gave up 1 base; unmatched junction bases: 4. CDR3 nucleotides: TGTGCCAGCAGCTTAGCAACCAGCGGGGGGGGCACAGATACGCAGTATTTT. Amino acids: CASSLATSGGGTDTQYF.

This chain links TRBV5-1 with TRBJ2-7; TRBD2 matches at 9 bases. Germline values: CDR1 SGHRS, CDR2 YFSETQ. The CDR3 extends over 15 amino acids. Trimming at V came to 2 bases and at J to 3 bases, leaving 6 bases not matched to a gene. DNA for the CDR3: TGCGCCAGCAGCTTAGGCGCTAGCGGGATCTACGAGCAGTACTTC. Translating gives CASSLGASGIYEQYF.

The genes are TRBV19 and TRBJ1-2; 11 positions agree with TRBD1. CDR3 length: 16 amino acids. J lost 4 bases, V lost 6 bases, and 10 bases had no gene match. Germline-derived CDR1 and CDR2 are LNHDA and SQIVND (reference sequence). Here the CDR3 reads CASRTGTGGQIYGYTF. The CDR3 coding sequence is TGTGCCAGTAGAACCGGGACAGGGGGGCAGATCTATGGCTACACCTTC.

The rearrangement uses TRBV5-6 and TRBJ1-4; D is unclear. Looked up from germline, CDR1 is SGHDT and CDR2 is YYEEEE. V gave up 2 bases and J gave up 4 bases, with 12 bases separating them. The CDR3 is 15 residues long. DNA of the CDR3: TGTGCCAGCAGCTTTAGGGCGGCTTTTAATGAAAAACTGTTTTTT. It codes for CASSFRAAFNEKLFF.

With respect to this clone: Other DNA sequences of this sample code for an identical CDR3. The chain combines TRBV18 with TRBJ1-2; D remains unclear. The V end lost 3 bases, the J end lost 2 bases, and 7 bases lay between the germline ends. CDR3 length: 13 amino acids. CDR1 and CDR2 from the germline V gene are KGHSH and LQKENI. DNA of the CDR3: TGTGCCAGCTCACCTGACTCGAACTATGGCTACACCTTC. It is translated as CASSPDSNYGYTF.

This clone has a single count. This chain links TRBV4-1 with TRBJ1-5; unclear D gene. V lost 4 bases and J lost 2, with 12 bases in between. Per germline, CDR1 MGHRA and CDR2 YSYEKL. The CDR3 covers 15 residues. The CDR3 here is CASSPREDGNQPQHF. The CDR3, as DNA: TGCGCCAGCAGCCCCCGGGAGGATGGCAATCAGCCCCAGCATTTT.

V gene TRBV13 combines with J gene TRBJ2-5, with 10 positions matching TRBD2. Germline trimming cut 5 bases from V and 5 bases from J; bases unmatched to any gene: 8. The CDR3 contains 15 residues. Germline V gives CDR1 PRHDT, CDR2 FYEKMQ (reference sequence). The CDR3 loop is CASSLSGRVLETQYF. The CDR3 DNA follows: TGTGCCAGCAGCCTAAGCGGGAGGGTCTTGGAGACCCAGTACTTC. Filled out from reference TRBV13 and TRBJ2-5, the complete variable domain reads AAGVIQSPRHLIKEKRETATLKCYPIPRHDTVYWYQQGPGQDPQFLISFYEKMQSDKGSIPDRFSAQQFSDYHSELNMSSLELGDSALYFCASSLSGRVLETQYFGPGTRLLVL.

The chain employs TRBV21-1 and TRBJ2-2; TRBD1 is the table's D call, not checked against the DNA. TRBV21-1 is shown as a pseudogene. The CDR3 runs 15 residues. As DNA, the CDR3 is TGTGCCAGCACCAAAGGGACAGGTGACACCGGGGAGCTGTTTTTT. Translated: CASTKGTGDTGELFF.

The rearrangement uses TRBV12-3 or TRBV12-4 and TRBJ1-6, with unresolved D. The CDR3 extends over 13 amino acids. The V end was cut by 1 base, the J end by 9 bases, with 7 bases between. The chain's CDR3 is CASSLGMSSPLHF. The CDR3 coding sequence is TGTGCCAGCAGTTTAGGTATGAGTTCACCCCTCCACTTT.